The 21 T cell receptor beta chains below were found in one sample sequenced in a study of blood T cell repertoires in COVID-19. The assay was immunoSEQ multiplex PCR, and TCRdb's table has in-frame clones only and misses some. Of a few hundred thousand clones in the sample, approximately 88% are singletons; the top ten hold roughly 6.5%. The sequenced material came from peripheral blood. These receptors were collected from a young man who had recovered from COVID-19.

A single count supports this clone. V is TRBV5-4 and J is TRBJ1-1; tentatively, D is TRBD1 (6 bases). The CDR3 runs to 17 residues. Looked up from germline, CDR1 is SGHNT and CDR2 is YYREEE (reference sequence). V lost 0 bases and J 3 bases, leaving 18 bases between the germline ends. As DNA, the CDR3 is TGTGCCAGCAGCTTGGATCCCAGGGGCCCCAGGGACACTGAAGCTTTCTTT. It is translated as CASSLDPRGPRDTEAFF.

The chain combines TRBV5-1 with TRBJ2-7, with TRBD2 matching over 10 bases. CDR1 is SGHRS and CDR2 is YFSETQ in the germline V gene. The V and J ends lost 0 bases and 1 base, in that order; junction bases with no gene match: 13. The CDR3 loop spans 19 amino acids. CDR3 nucleotides: TGCGCCAGCAGCTTGGACGCGATGCGAGCGGGAGGGAGATCCTACGAGCAGTACTTC. Residues: CASSLDAMRAGGRSYEQYF.

The chain recombines TRBV2 with TRBJ2-2, with 8 bases lining up with TRBD1. V lost 7 bases to trimming and J lost 6 bases; unmatched junction nucleotides: 7. The CDR3 length is 14 residues. Germline V gene lookup returns CDR1 SNHLY and CDR2 FYNNEI. This CDR3 is CASISQGASGELFF. DNA for the CDR3: TGTGCCAGCATATCCCAGGGGGCCTCCGGGGAGCTGTTTTTT.

The count of this clone is one. CDR3 protein: CASSLGGGQGQETQYF. The CDR3 DNA follows: TGTGCCAGCAGCTTAGGTGGGGGACAGGGGCAAGAGACCCAGTACTTC. The V and J genes are TRBV7-3 and TRBJ2-5; 10 bases line up with TRBD1. The length of the CDR3 is 16 residues. V shed 2 bases, J shed 2 bases, and the junction held 5 bases outside the gene matches. Germline values: CDR1 SGHTA, CDR2 FQGTGA.

This chain joins TRBV7-2 and TRBJ2-7; 9 nucleotides align to TRBD2. CDR3 size: 14 residues. V lost 5 bases, J lost 4 bases, and 6 bases stayed unmatched. CDR1 and CDR2 (germline): SGHTA, FQGNSA. CDR3 sequence reads: CASSHRTSVYEQYF. CDR3 in DNA: TGTGCCAGCAGCCACCGGACTAGCGTATACGAGCAGTACTTC.

The rearrangement links TRBV6-6 to TRBJ2-6; 7 nucleotides line up with TRBD1. The CDR3 extends over 14 amino acids. The germline CDR1 and CDR2 sequences are MNHNY and SVGAGI (reference sequence). Trimming removed 6 bases from V and 3 bases from J; junction bases left unmatched: 2. The CDR3: CASRQGFGANVLTF. In nucleotides, the CDR3 is TGTGCCAGCAGACAGGGGTTTGGGGCCAACGTCCTGACTTTC.

The CDR3 is CSAVVNEKLFF. CDR3 nucleotide sequence: TGCAGTGCTGTAGTTAATGAAAAACTGTTTTTT. This chain links TRBV20-1 with TRBJ1-4; D gene ambiguous. Germline loops: CDR1 DFQATT, CDR2 SNEGSKA (reference sequence). Trimming took 5 bases from V and 4 from J, leaving 5 bases between them. The CDR3 loop spans 11 amino acids.

This clone was counted a few times. The chain has TRBV29-1 and TRBJ2-3, with 11 bases lining up with TRBD2. The CDR3 loop spans 17 amino acids. V shed 5 bases, J shed 6 bases, and the junction held 16 bases outside the gene matches. Germline-derived CDR1 and CDR2 are SQVTM and ANQGSEA. CDR3 nucleotides: TGCAGCGTTAGGGGAACGGGGACTAGCGGAGAGGAGGATACGCAGTATTTT. Translated, it gives CSVRGTGTSGEEDTQYF.

The gene calls are TRBV18 and TRBJ2-3; 9 bases match TRBD2. V gave up 5 bases and J gave up 4 bases; unmatched junction bases: 10. Germline CDR1 KGHSH, CDR2 LQKENI. The CDR3 runs to 16 residues. The CDR3 nucleotides are TGTGCCAGCTCATTCTTAGCGGGAGCAAGCCCAGATACGCAGTATTTT. Residues: CASSFLAGASPDTQYF.

This chain joins TRBV4-1 and TRBJ2-1, with a possible D match to TRBD2 (5 bases). The V gene's germline CDR1 is MGHRA and CDR2 YSYEKL. Trimming stripped 5 bases from V and 1 base from J, with 15 bases between. The CDR3 sequence is 16 residues long. This CDR3 reads CASSKAGVGSYNEQFF. CDR3 DNA sequence: TGCGCCAGCAGCAAGGCCGGGGTGGGATCCTACAATGAGCAGTTCTTC.

V gene TRBV4-2 combines with J gene TRBJ2-2; 9 bases are a match to TRBD2. Germline trimming cut 1 base from V and 7 bases from J; bases unmatched to any gene: 10. Germline values: CDR1 LGHNA, CDR2 YNFKEQ. The CDR3 has 17 amino acids. The CDR3, as DNA: TGTGCCAGCAGCCAAGTTTCTGCGGGAGGGCCTGTCGGGGAGCTGTTTTTT. This translates into CASSQVSAGGPVGELFF.

The chain has TRBV25-1 and TRBJ2-4; 9 nucleotides agree with TRBD2. The V gene end was trimmed by 11 bases and the J gene end by 8 bases; junction bases not matched to a gene: 4. The CDR3 extends over 11 amino acids. Germline V gene sequence: CDR1 MGHDK, CDR2 SYGVNS. The CDR3 DNA sequence: TGTGCCGCGGGGGGGGCGGACATTCAGTACTTC. This sequence encodes CAAGGADIQYF.

The J gene is TRBJ2-3, the V gene TRBV27; D uncertain. The V end was cut by 8 bases, the J end by 5 bases, with 14 bases between. This CDR3 region has 13 residues. The germline gives CDR1 MNHEY, CDR2 SMNVEV (reference sequence). The CDR3 sequence is CASRKQQGDTQYF. The CDR3 DNA is TGTGCCAGCCGAAAACAGCAAGGAGATACGCAGTATTTT.

The chain combines TRBV4-2 with TRBJ1-1, with 7 bases fitting TRBD1. CDR1 is LGHNA, CDR2 YNFKEQ, per germline. The CDR3 is 14 amino acids. J lost 4 bases, V lost 4 bases, and 6 bases had no gene match. CDR3 sequence (DNA): TGTGCCAGCAGCCTTACAGGGGATTTCACTGAAGCTTTCTTT. Amino acids: CASSLTGDFTEAFF.

V is TRBV19 and J is TRBJ1-1; D is possibly TRBD1 (6 bases). CDR3 length equals 17 residues. CDR1 is LNHDA and CDR2 is SQIVND in the germline V gene (reference sequence). Trimming removed 6 bases at V and 0 bases at J, with 20 bases between. The CDR3, as DNA: TGTGCCAGTAGCCTGCAACAGGGCGAGGAGGTGAACACTGAAGCTTTCTTT. As protein: CASSLQQGEEVNTEAFF.

V gene TRBV19 combines with J gene TRBJ2-2, with 8 bases fitting TRBD2. The CDR3 spans 15 residues. Per the germline V gene, CDR1 is LNHDA and CDR2 is SQIVND (reference sequence). V lost 2 bases to trimming and J lost 6 bases; unmatched junction nucleotides: 5. CDR3 sequence reads: CASSISGRASGELFF. The CDR3 bases are TGTGCCAGTAGTATATCCGGGAGGGCCTCCGGGGAGCTGTTTTTT. Full variable domain (remainder filled in from reference TRBV19 and TRBJ2-2): DGGITQSPKYLFRKEGQNVTLSCEQNLNHDAMYWYRQDPGQGLRLIYYSQIVNDFQKGDIAEGYSVSREKKESFPLTVTSAQKNPTAFYLCASSISGRASGELFFGEGSRLTVL.

Details on this clone: Other DNA sequences in this specimen translate into the identical CDR3. This chain uses TRBV7-3 with TRBJ2-3; 13 bases line up with TRBD2. CDR3 length equals 16 residues. CDR1 is SGHTA and CDR2 is FQGTGA in the germline V gene. J lost 4 bases, V lost 4 bases, and 5 bases had no gene match. The CDR3 is CASSSTSGGAADTQYF. CDR3 sequence (DNA): TGTGCCAGCAGCTCCACTAGCGGGGGGGCGGCAGATACGCAGTATTTT.

The rearrangement links TRBV10-3 to TRBJ2-1; TRBD2 might be the D (6 bases). V gave up 4 bases and J gave up 7 bases, with 11 bases separating them. Germline loops: CDR1 ENHRY, CDR2 SYGVKD. The CDR3 is 13 amino acids. CDR3 residues: CAISASAGNEQFF. The CDR3 nucleotides read TGTGCCATCAGTGCCTCCGCGGGGAATGAGCAGTTCTTC.

This rearrangement joins TRBV6-1 to TRBJ2-7; D perhaps matches TRBD1 (5 bases). V was shortened by 0 bases and J by 0 bases, with 12 bases between the two germline ends. CDR1 and CDR2 from the germline V gene are MNHNS and SASEGT. This CDR3 spans 16 amino acids. For the CDR3, the DNA is TGTGCCAGCAGTGAAGCGACAGCGTGGGGCTCCTACGAGCAGTACTTC. Its protein is CASSEATAWGSYEQYF.

The DNA for the CDR3 is TGTGCCAGCAGCGCGGGACAGGGGCTTATCGTTGAGCAGTTCTTC. Translating gives CASSAGQGLIVEQFF. This chain connects TRBV5-6 to TRBJ2-1; 10 bases fit TRBD1. J was trimmed by 9 bases and V by 4 bases; bases with no gene match: 10. Germline V gene data show CDR1 as SGHDT and CDR2 as YYEEEE. The CDR3 is 15 residues long. The entire variable domain, with the rest obtained from reference TRBV5-6 and TRBJ2-1, is as follows: DAGVTQSPTHLIKTRGQQVTLRCSPKSGHDTVSWYQQALGQGPQFIFQYYEEEERQRGNFPDRFSGHQFPNYSSELNVNALLLGDSALYLCASSAGQGLIVEQFFGPGTRLTVL.

This sequence joins TRBV7-6 and TRBJ2-1; TRBD2 aligns across 10 bases. Germline values: CDR1 SGHVS, CDR2 FNYEAQ. V shed 0 bases, J shed 3 bases, and the junction held 5 bases outside the gene matches. CDR3 length: 17 residues. For the CDR3, the DNA is TGTGCCAGCAGCTTAGCGGCTAGCGGGAGTATCTACAATGAGCAGTTCTTC. Amino acid sequence: CASSLAASGSIYNEQFF.